Listed below are T cell receptor beta chains from one sample, sequenced in a study of blood T cell repertoires in COVID-19. Here immunoSEQ multiplex PCR was the method, and the copy in TCRdb shows in-frame clones only, minus some. The sample consists of roughly 150,000 clones, 84% of them appearing once. Sequenced input: peripheral blood. These receptors originate from a woman in her fifties or sixties in a cohort sampled during active or convalescent COVID-19. The CDR3 runs from the conserved cysteine through the conserved F or W. D genes are given only for firm matches. Clone size is not always given. Where it is, it says once, few, many or a class for expanded clones.

clone size | D gene | J gene | V gene | CDR3 DNA | CDR3 protein
many | TRBD1 | TRBJ1-6 | TRBV7-3 | TGTGCCAGCAGCTCCGGACAGGGTAGCAATTCACCCCTCCACTTT | CASSSGQGSNSPLHF
NA | NA | TRBJ2-2 | TRBV9 | TGTGCCAGCAGCGTAGATCGGGGGGCCTCCACCGGGGAGCTGTTTTTT | CASSVDRGASTGELFF
NA | NA | TRBJ1-6 | TRBV6-5 | TGTGCCAGCGCGAATCAAGCTTTTCTCAATTCACCCCTCCACTTT | CASANQAFLNSPLHF
NA | TRBD1 | TRBJ1-1 | TRBV19 | TGTGCCAGTGGTACAGGGGTGTACACTGAAGCTTTCTTT | CASGTGVYTEAFF
NA | TRBD2 | TRBJ2-3 | TRBV19 | TGTGCCAGTAGTATATTGGCTAGCGGGGGGGGTACAGATACGCAGTATTTT | CASSILASGGGTDTQYF
NA | NA | TRBJ2-2 | TRBV19 | TGTGCCAGTAGCGCTGTGGGCAGCGGAACCGGGGAGCTGTTTTTT | CASSAVGSGTGELFF
once | NA | TRBJ2-2 | TRBV19 | TGTGCCAGTAGTGGCGGACTTAACACCGGGGAGCTGTTTTTT | CASSGGLNTGELFF
NA | TRBD1 | TRBJ2-5 | TRBV30 | TGTGCCTGGAGTGCGACAGGGGCAGAGACCCAGTACTTC | CAWSATGAETQYF
once | NA | TRBJ2-3 | TRBV6-5 | TGTGCCAGCAGTTACTCGGGGGCGGTAGATACGCAGTATTTT | CASSYSGAVDTQYF
NA | TRBD2 | TRBJ2-3 | TRBV4-1 | TGCGCCAGCAGCCAAGTTAGCGGGGGACGAGCGGGAGATACGCAGTATTTT | CASSQVSGGRAGDTQYF
NA | NA | TRBJ2-5 | TRBV12-3/TRBV12-4 | TGTGCCAGCAGTTTGGCAGGGGCCGAGACCCAGTACTTC | CASSLAGAETQYF
NA | TRBD2 | TRBJ2-5 | TRBV29-1 | TGCAGCGTTCGGGGGGGATCCCAAGAGACCCAGTACTTC | CSVRGGSQETQYF
NA | TRBD2 | TRBJ2-7 | TRBV7-6 | TGTGCCAGCAGCTCTCTAGCGGGGGGACCCTACGAGCAGTACTTC | CASSSLAGGPYEQYF
NA | TRBD1 | TRBJ1-2 | TRBV19 | TGTGCCAGTAGTAGGGGCAGGGGGAACCCGACGCCCTATGGCTACACCTTC | CASSRGRGNPTPYGYTF
NA | NA | TRBJ2-3 | TRBV19 | TGTGCCAGTAGTGTCCGGGAGTCTGATACGCAGTATTTT | CASSVRESDTQYF
NA | NA | TRBJ2-7 | TRBV5-6 | TGTGCCAGCAGCTTGAGTCGACAGAAGTCCTACGAGCAGTACTTC | CASSLSRQKSYEQYF